The rows below give T cell receptor beta chains drawn from one sample of a study of long-term antiretroviral therapy in people with HIV. Sequencing used immunoSEQ multiplex PCR; TCRdb keeps in-frame clones, though not all of them. This table holds 28,000 or so clones, more than 85% found once. The sequenced sample was unsorted PBMCs, obtained 6.2 years after starting antiretroviral therapy. The source is a man aged 35 to 55 with HIV. Both conserved end residues are trimmed from each CDR3.

ASSEAGGTVFEKLF	TRBV2
ASRATNRAKRSGNTIY	TRBV19
ASSSDLSNQPQH	TRBV6-5
ASSLAGDPNTEAF	TRBV5-8
ASSPSGTGEEKLF	TRBV28
ASSFLGGSGGYNEQF	TRBV14
ASSQGPGTQY	TRBV19
ASSLGDSGNTIY	TRBV5-1
SVATSGRGEQY	TRBV29-1
ASSFLGTGAGYGYT	TRBV5-5
ASSDRQGARREKLF	TRBV11-1
ASSEERLRNQPQH	TRBV6-1
ASGQRPYNEQF	TRBV6-1
ASSLDWDHNQPQH	TRBV11-2
ASSPGLAGAQETQY	TRBV5-1
ASQLAGSTDTQY	TRBV25-1
AWSVGWVGGTGSEQF	TRBV30
ASSPDANYGYT	TRBV18
ASSQELGTNYGYT	TRBV4-1
ASSPNSPQPQH	TRBV27
ASSPTGPWNEQF	TRBV6-5
ASSLARGANNEQF	TRBV5-1
ASSQSLVEAS	TRBV23-1
ASSLTIQETQY	TRBV7-3
ASSLPGGPETQY	TRBV5-1
AIGRNEETQY	TRBV10-3
ASRRSARDTYNEQF	TRBV27
ASSSNAWRLAGGGEQF	TRBV11-2
ASSLRGQGKYSNQPQH	TRBV5-6
ASSFGTPTTEKLF	TRBV5-4
AWSVGSDAEQF	TRBV30
ASSSAMSHTDTQY	TRBV2
ASSGLATSTDTQY	TRBV27
ASSSMPYEQY	TRBV7-9
ASSTSGGPLDNEQF	TRBV7-3
ASSFSGNTIY	TRBV6-1
AIRDGNTEAF	TRBV10-3
ASTSGAPADQETQY	TRBV28
ASRPSGGDNEQF	TRBV11-2
ASSKTGTPLYGYT	TRBV28
ASSEEEAGANVLT	TRBV2
SVTQGLTEAF	TRBV29-1
ASSPGDIRLYEQY	TRBV9
ASSSSPLYEQY	TRBV11-2
AISRTSGGPGVNEQF	TRBV10-3
ASSFGLRENQETQY	TRBV5-1
ASSLEEGISPLH	TRBV11-2
SVGASDNEQF	TRBV29-1